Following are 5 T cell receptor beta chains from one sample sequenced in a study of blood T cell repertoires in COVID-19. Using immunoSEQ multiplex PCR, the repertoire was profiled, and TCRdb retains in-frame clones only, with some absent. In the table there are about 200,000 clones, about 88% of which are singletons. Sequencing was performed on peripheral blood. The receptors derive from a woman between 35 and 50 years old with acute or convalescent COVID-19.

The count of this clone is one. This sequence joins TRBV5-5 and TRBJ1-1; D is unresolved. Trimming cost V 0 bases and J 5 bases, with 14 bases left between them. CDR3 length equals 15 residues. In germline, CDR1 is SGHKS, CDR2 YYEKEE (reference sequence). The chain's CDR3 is CASSLDTRDGTEAFF. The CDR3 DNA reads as TGTGCCAGCAGCTTGGATACTAGGGATGGGACTGAAGCTTTCTTT.

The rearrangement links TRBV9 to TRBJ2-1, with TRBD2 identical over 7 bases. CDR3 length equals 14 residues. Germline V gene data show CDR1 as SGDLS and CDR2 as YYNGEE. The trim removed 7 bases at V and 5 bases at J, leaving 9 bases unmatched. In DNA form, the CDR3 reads TGTGCCAGCGGAAACGGACGGGGGGACAATGAGCAGTTCTTC. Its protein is CASGNGRGDNEQFF.

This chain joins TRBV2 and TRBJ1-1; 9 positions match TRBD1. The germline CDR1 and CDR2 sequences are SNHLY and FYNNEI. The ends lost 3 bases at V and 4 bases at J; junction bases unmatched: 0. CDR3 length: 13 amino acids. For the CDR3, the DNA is TGTGCCAGCAGTGAGGACAGGGGCACTGAAGCTTTCTTT. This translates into CASSEDRGTEAFF.

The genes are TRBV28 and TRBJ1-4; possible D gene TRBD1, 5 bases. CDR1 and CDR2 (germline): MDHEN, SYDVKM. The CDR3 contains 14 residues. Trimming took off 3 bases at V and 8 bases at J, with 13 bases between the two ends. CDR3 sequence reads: CASSFGPRGEKLFF. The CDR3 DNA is TGTGCCAGCAGTTTCGGACCTCGGGGGGAAAAACTGTTTTTT. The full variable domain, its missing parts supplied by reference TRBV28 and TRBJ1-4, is DVKVTQSSRYLVKRTGEKVFLECVQDMDHENMFWYRQDPGLGLRLIYFSYDVKMKEKGDIPEGYSVSREKKERFSLILESASTNQTSMYLCASSFGPRGEKLFFGSGTQLSVL.

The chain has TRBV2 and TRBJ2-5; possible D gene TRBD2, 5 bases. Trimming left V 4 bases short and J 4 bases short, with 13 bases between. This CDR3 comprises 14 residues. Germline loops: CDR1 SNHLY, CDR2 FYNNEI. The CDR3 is CASSGLLAAETQYF. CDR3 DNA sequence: TGTGCCAGCAGTGGTTTGCTAGCAGCAGAGACCCAGTACTTC.